The 21 T cell receptor beta chains below were found in one sample sequenced in a study of blood T cell repertoires in COVID-19. Assay used: immunoSEQ multiplex PCR; TCRdb lists only in-frame clones, some missing. This sample has some 160,000 clones; around nine tenths occur once, and the top ten carry about 2.5%. Input material: peripheral blood. Every receptor here comes from an elderly woman with COVID-19, enrolled during active disease.

The chain couples TRBV19 to TRBJ2-3, with 12 bases fitting TRBD2. The CDR3 covers 16 residues. The V gene end was trimmed by 5 bases and the J gene end by 2 bases; junction bases not matched to a gene: 5. Germline V gene data show CDR1 as LNHDA and CDR2 as SQIVND (reference sequence). CDR3 DNA: TGTGCCAGTAGTGTGGGACTAGCGGGTCTCACAGATACGCAGTATTTT. Amino acid sequence: CASSVGLAGLTDTQYF.

The chain uses TRBV7-9 and TRBJ1-1, with D unresolved. Germline V gives CDR1 SEHNR, CDR2 FQNEAQ (reference sequence). Trimming took 5 bases from V and 0 from J, leaving 10 bases between them. CDR3 length: 14 amino acids. CDR3 sequence: CASSPPGLNTEAFF. In DNA, the CDR3 is TGTGCCAGCAGCCCTCCCGGGTTGAACACTGAAGCTTTCTTT.

The genes are TRBV2 and TRBJ2-4; no firm D call. Germline CDR1 and CDR2: SNHLY and FYNNEI. Trimming stripped 3 bases from V and 0 bases from J, with 12 bases between. The CDR3 spans 16 residues. The DNA for the CDR3 is TGTGCCAGCAGTGAGAGGCGGCCGTTAGCCAAAAACATTCAGTACTTC. Protein sequence: CASSERRPLAKNIQYF.

V and J are TRBV11-1 and TRBJ2-1, with 7 nucleotides matching TRBD2. This CDR3 comprises 14 residues. V lost 1 base and J lost 7; bases outside the gene matches: 4. CDR1 is SGHAT and CDR2 is FQDESV in the germline V gene (reference sequence). The CDR3 nucleotides read TGTGCCAGCAGCTTAGGGCGGGAGAGGAATGAGCAGTTCTTC. Protein: CASSLGRERNEQFF.

The chain links TRBV7-2 to TRBJ2-5; possibly TRBD1 for D (6 bases). Trimming pared 1 base from V and 2 bases from J, leaving 8 bases between. The CDR3 has 14 residues. Germline loops: CDR1 SGHTA, CDR2 FQGNSA. CDR3 region: CASSLVQGQETQYF. CDR3 bases: TGTGCCAGCAGCTTAGTTCAGGGGCAAGAGACCCAGTACTTC.

In this sample, this clone turned up once. The chain recombines TRBV3-1 (or the pseudogene TRBV3-2) with TRBJ1-6, with 9 positions matching TRBD1. The CDR3 consists of 14 residues. V shed 4 bases, J shed 7 bases, and the junction held 2 bases outside the gene matches. From germline, CDR1 is LGHDT and CDR2 YNNKEL (reference sequence). CDR3 DNA: TGTGCCAGCAGCCTTACAGGGGGCAATTCACCCCTCCACTTT. It yields the protein CASSLTGGNSPLHF.

The chain links TRBV7-2 to TRBJ2-7; 7 bases map to TRBD2. The CDR3 is made up of 16 amino acids. Trimming at V came to 3 bases and at J to 4 bases, leaving 12 bases not matched to a gene. In germline, CDR1 is SGHTA, CDR2 FQGNSA. CDR3 DNA sequence: TGTGCCAGCAGCTTCTCGGGCGGGAGATATGGGTACGAGCAGTACTTC. Translation: CASSFSGGRYGYEQYF.

The rearrangement links TRBV5-4 to TRBJ2-7; TRBD2 aligns across 9 bases. Germline V gene data show CDR1 as SGHNT and CDR2 as YYREEE (reference sequence). The CDR3 runs 16 residues. V lost 4 bases to trimming and J lost 6 bases; unmatched junction nucleotides: 14. The DNA of the CDR3 is TGTGCCAGCAGCCCCGGGGCGGGAGGGGGGCCCGCCGAGCAGTACTTC. This codes for CASSPGAGGGPAEQYF.

The J gene is TRBJ1-2, the V gene TRBV5-1; TRBD1 agrees at 9 bases. The CDR3 is made up of 16 amino acids. Germline trimming cut 1 base from V and 0 bases from J; bases unmatched to any gene: 4. CDR1 is SGHRS, CDR2 YFSETQ, per germline. The CDR3 sequence: CASSLTGTGTNYGYTF. The CDR3 DNA sequence: TGCGCCAGCAGCTTGACCGGGACAGGGACTAACTATGGCTACACCTTC.

The rearrangement links TRBV5-1 to TRBJ2-7; 8 bases map to TRBD2. The CDR3 consists of 14 residues. The trim removed 4 bases at V and 0 bases at J, leaving 3 bases unmatched. Germline V lookup: CDR1 SGHRS, CDR2 YFSETQ. CDR3 in DNA: TGCGCCAGCAGCGTACTAGCGGACTCCTACGAGCAGTACTTC. It translates to CASSVLADSYEQYF.

The chain is built from TRBV18 and TRBJ2-2; 7 bases are shared with TRBD1. The CDR3 is 16 amino acids. Germline lookup yields CDR1 KGHSH and CDR2 LQKENI. V trimming: 3 bases; J trimming: 2 bases; junction bases outside the gene matches: 6. CDR3 bases: TGTGCCAGCTCACCCCGGACAGGCCTCAACACCGGGGAGCTGTTTTTT. It translates to CASSPRTGLNTGELFF.

The V gene is TRBV7-3, the J gene TRBJ2-1; the D gene is possibly TRBD2 (5 bases). V lost 5 bases, J lost 8 bases, and 10 bases lay in between. This CDR3 is 12 amino acids long. CDR1 is SGHTA and CDR2 is FQGTGA in the germline V gene. The CDR3 bases are TGTGCCAGCAGCGTACCGAGGGATGAGCAGTTCTTC. The encoded protein is CASSVPRDEQFF.

V gene TRBV19 combines with J gene TRBJ1-2; perhaps TRBD1 as D (6 bases). This CDR3 is 12 amino acids long. Germline CDR1 and CDR2: LNHDA and SQIVND (reference sequence). V shed 11 bases and J shed 8 bases, with 18 bases lying between them. Here the CDR3 reads CAGSTGGLGYTF. In DNA, the CDR3 is TGTGCCGGGAGTACCGGGGGGCTAGGCTACACCTTC.

This chain connects TRBV5-1 to TRBJ2-7; D is perhaps TRBD2 (5 bases). V was clipped by 6 bases and J by 4 bases, with 17 bases between them. CDR1 and CDR2 from the germline V gene are SGHRS and YFSETQ. CDR3 size: 14 residues. The chain's CDR3 is CASTSTGSEYEQYF. The CDR3 region has the DNA TGCGCCAGCACTTCGACCGGTAGCGAATACGAGCAGTACTTC.

The chain recombines TRBV5-6 with TRBJ2-7; D call uncertain. The CDR3 has 15 residues. Germline V gives CDR1 SGHDT, CDR2 YYEEEE. With 4 bases removed from V and 0 bases from J, the gap between germline ends came to 14 bases. The CDR3 protein is CASSLAAVSSYEQYF. In nucleotides, the CDR3 is TGTGCCAGCAGCCTGGCGGCGGTGAGCTCCTACGAGCAGTACTTC.

The CDR3 DNA reads as TGTGCCAGCAGCTACCGGGACAGGGGGCAGCAGGATACGCAGTATTTT. Amino acids: CASSYRDRGQQDTQYF. The J gene is TRBJ2-3, the V gene TRBV5-6, with 12 bases fitting TRBD1. The germline V gene encodes CDR1 SGHDT and CDR2 YYEEEE. The ends lost 3 bases at V and 6 bases at J; junction bases unmatched: 8. CDR3 length: 16 residues. The full variable domain, rest sourced from reference TRBV5-6 and TRBJ2-3, is DAGVTQSPTHLIKTRGQQVTLRCSPKSGHDTVSWYQQALGQGPQFIFQYYEEEERQRGNFPDRFSGHQFPNYSSELNVNALLLGDSALYLCASSYRDRGQQDTQYFGPGTRLTVL.

The rearrangement uses TRBV5-4 and TRBJ1-6, with D perhaps TRBD1 (6 bases). The CDR3 runs to 15 residues. Germline V gene data show CDR1 as SGHNT and CDR2 as YYREEE (reference sequence). The ends were cut back, 0 bases at V and 7 bases at J, with 11 bases in the middle. The CDR3 nucleotides read TGTGCCAGCAGCTTGGCGGGGGGCTCGAATTCACCCCTCCACTTT. This gives the protein CASSLAGGSNSPLHF.

The chain links TRBV7-9 to TRBJ1-5; D is ambiguous. The CDR3 is 14 amino acids. The V end was cut by 3 bases, the J end by 2 bases, with 8 bases between. CDR1 and CDR2 (germline): SEHNR, FQNEAQ (reference sequence). This CDR3 is CASSFLGGNQPQHF. Here the CDR3 DNA reads TGTGCCAGCAGCTTTCTGGGAGGCAATCAGCCCCAGCATTTT.

The genes are TRBV7-2 and TRBJ2-7; D gene ambiguous. The CDR3 totals 14 residues. Trimming cost V 5 bases and J 1 base, with 12 bases left between them. Germline assignment: CDR1 SGHTA and CDR2 FQGNSA. The CDR3 loop reads CASSALGGSYEQYF. DNA for the CDR3: TGTGCCAGCAGCGCCCTTGGCGGATCCTACGAGCAGTACTTC.

V usage is TRBV6-2 or TRBV6-3 and J usage is TRBJ1-1, with D perhaps TRBD1 (6 bases). Per germline, CDR1 MNHEY and CDR2 SVGEGT. V was pared by 4 bases and J by 4 bases, with 16 bases between. This CDR3 is 15 amino acids long. CDR3 residues: CASSSLGGAVTEAFF. In nucleotides, the CDR3 is TGTGCCAGCAGTTCCCTGGGGGGGGCAGTCACTGAAGCTTTCTTT.

The chain recombines TRBV29-1 with TRBJ2-5; D perhaps matches TRBD1 (6 bases). The CDR3 length is 12 residues. Germline-derived CDR1 and CDR2 are SQVTM and ANQGSEA. V was cut by 0 bases and J by 4 bases, with 6 bases left in between. The CDR3 sequence: CSVEEGGETQYF. In nucleotides, the CDR3 is TGCAGCGTTGAAGAAGGGGGAGAGACCCAGTACTTC. Variable domain in full (rest from reference TRBV29-1 and TRBJ2-5): SAVISQKPSRDICQRGTSLTIQCQVDSQVTMMFWYRQQPGQSLTLIATANQGSEATYESGFVIDKFPISRPNLTFSTLTVSNMSPEDSSIYLCSVEEGGETQYFGPGTRLLVL.